The sequence of this T cell receptor (beta chain) was determined in a study of CD8 T cells in acute hepatitis C reinfection (dated by TCRdb to 2020 to 2023). In terms of the full investigation: The TCRbeta repertoire of CD8+ T cells specific for the HCV NS3-1073 epitope was profiled during acute infection and after viral clearance. Paired acute and follow-up samples were contributed by four of the spontaneous resolvers. From 4 spontaneous resolvers and six or seven chronically infected subjects, acute samples were collected within 168 days of the estimated infection date. General conclusions and limits of the study: Preferential use of the TRBV04 and TRBV06 gene families was observed in all groups, and this preferential usage was not explained by overrepresentation in the naive pool. Diversity in the NS3-1073 specific repertoires was high, and no significant differences in diversity emerged among acute resolver, follow-up resolver and acute chronic samples. Follow-up repertoires were not available for chronically infected subjects, because NS3-1073 specific cells were too rare to be sorted. Because bulk sequencing covered only the TCRbeta chain, the alphabeta pairing of public clonotypes could not be determined. Some 13 public clonotypes were found regardless of outcome; one public clonotype used V04-02/J02-02. CDR3 sequences shared with other epitopes were rarely observed, and exact matching may have been limited by differing sequencing approaches.

On this clone itself: It has no much larger one-base neighbor in the sample; base qualities were not kept.

In the paper's terms, the time point label means: acute HCV infection, within 168 days of estimated infection date. The sequenced cells were not expanded in vitro beforehand; instead, HCV-specific TCR repertoires were characterized directly ex vivo. Enrolled in the Montreal Hepatitis C Cohort (HEPCO) in Canada, the donors were people who inject drugs, and these donors were followed every 3 months. A positive HCV RNA or antibody test that followed a negative test within the previous 24 weeks was the definition used for acute primary HCV infection. A PE-labeled tetramer loaded with the NS3 peptide covering residues 1073-1081 was used to stain HCV-specific cells. Cells were surface stained with CD3, CD8 and CD45RO antibodies, and an aqua fixable dye was used to exclude dead cells. The cohort additionally had five to seven subjects who developed chronic infection, which was defined as HCV RNA positivity at 24 weeks. From thawed, previously cryostored peripheral blood mononuclear cells, CD8+ T cells were purified through negative selection performed by means of the MACS CD8+ T cell Isolation Kit. A BD FACSAria II cell sorter was used for cell sorting.

Germline trimming: 2 bases from V, 0 bases from J; junction bases outside gene matches: 7. Based on the germline V gene, the CDR1 and CDR2 sequences are SGHTA and FQGNSA. Reading from cysteine to phenylalanine, the CDR3 counts 17 amino acids. Only CDR3 DNA remains: 51 bases, in frame from the first base. Genomic DNA was extracted from the FACS-sorted cells, and the TCRbeta chains were sequenced by the commercial immunoSEQ service. Per the source publication's procedure: ImmunoSEQ Analyzer software v3.0 and R v3.5.1 were used to analyze the repertoire data. Sequences containing stop codons or out-of-frame rearrangements were removed, so only productive rearrangements were analyzed. The sequencing provider supplied the metrics for Simpson diversity, Shannon entropy, CDR3 length and nucleotide addition. Clonotypes were grouped by frequency into dominant, sub-dominant, low or lowest abundance categories, and clonotypes below 0.1% were left out of most analyses. Any CDR3 amino acid clonotype present in at least two subjects at a cumulative frequency of at least 0.5% was labeled public. TCRdb stores this immuneACCESS table with in-frame sequences only. Part of the clones is absent; in the studies checked, under half of the shortfall reflects unresolved V genes, and no reason is known for the rest. That table gives V, J and clone size, and the DNA gave D and trimming. In this sample the table shows around 1,400 clones, about 44% of which occur a single time. The ten most abundant clones make up approximately 8% of the sample.

Recombination joined TRBV7-2 with TRBJ2-5, and 9 bases in between align with TRBD2. Sequencing was performed on HCV NS3-1073 tetramer-sorted CD8+ T cells from PBMCs, taken during acute infection. The cell subset or site label, as the study defines it: FACS-sorted NS3-1073 tetramer+ CD8+ T cells. The receptor's source is a woman aged 18-29 years with chronic hepatitis C. The DNA reads as follows: TGTGCCAGCAGCTTATTAACCAGCGGGGGGTACCAAGAGACCCAGTACTTC. It codes for CASSLLTSGGYQETQYF.